Below, one TCR beta chain is given with its context. The CDR3 is made up of 16 amino acids. V lost 3 bases to trimming and J lost 4 bases; unmatched junction nucleotides: 3. The germline CDR1 and CDR2 sequences are KGHSH and LQKENI. The sample is drawn from a study of cytomegalovirus exposure and HLA in healthy donors. With 60 Vbeta and 13 Jbeta primers, the PCR was carried out. TCRdb keeps only in-frame clones here, not all; method: immunoSEQ multiplex PCR. The data show 150,000 or so clones, around two thirds seen once. Material for sequencing was PBMCs. The chain combines TRBV18 with TRBJ2-3; 14 nucleotides line up with TRBD2. This receptor was obtained from a young woman in good health and CMV-seronegative. The CDR3 DNA reads TGTGCCAGCTCACCCGGGACTAGCGGGAGTTCAGATACGCAGTATTTT. Encoded protein: CASSPGTSGSSDTQYF.